This is a list of T cell receptor beta chains from one sample in a study of cytomegalovirus exposure and HLA in healthy donors. The table came from immunoSEQ multiplex PCR; TCRdb's copy has only in-frame clones and leaves some out. The sample shows more than 150,000 clones, roughly 87% of them seen only once. Sample: PBMCs. These receptors all stem from a man aged 35 to 55 in good health and CMV-seronegative. Both conserved end residues are part of each CDR3. A D gene is named only where the DNA matches it firmly. Clone size, where shown, is once, few, many, or a class for clones that have expanded.

DNA | CDR3 | D | size | J | V
TGTGCCAGCAGGATTAGCGGGGAGACCCAGTACTTC | CASRISGETQYF | TRBD2 | . | TRBJ2-5 | TRBV2
TGTGCCAGCAGTTTAAAGTTCAGGGTACAGCTCGATGGCTACACCTTC | CASSLKFRVQLDGYTF | . | . | TRBJ1-2 | TRBV28
TGTGCCAGCAGCGCCTCTAGCGGGCCGAACTACAATGAGCAGTTCTTC | CASSASSGPNYNEQFF | TRBD2 | few | TRBJ2-1 | TRBV9
TGCGCCAGCAGCCAGGTCCCAGGGGGTGGCGATGAGCAGTTCTTC | CASSQVPGGGDEQFF | TRBD1 | . | TRBJ2-1 | TRBV4-1
TGTGCCAGCAATATCTATAATTCACCCCTCCACTTT | CASNIYNSPLHF | . | once | TRBJ1-6 | TRBV6-6
TGTGCCGTCGGAAGGGGGAAACCTGGAAACACCATATATTTT | CAVGRGKPGNTIYF | . | . | TRBJ1-3 | TRBV6-5
TGTGCCAGCAGTCCTAGGCCCTCCCGGGTTGACGAGCAGTACTTC | CASSPRPSRVDEQYF | . | once | TRBJ2-7 | TRBV6-5
TGCGCCAGCAGCCCGGACAGGAGCTATCAGCCCCAGCATTTT | CASSPDRSYQPQHF | TRBD1 | once | TRBJ1-5 | TRBV4-3
TGTGCCAGCAGCTTGGAGGGAACAGGGAGGCAGTACTTC | CASSLEGTGRQYF | . | once | TRBJ2-7 | TRBV5-6
TGTGCCAGCTCACCAGGACAGGGCCCGTACAATGAGCAGTTCTTC | CASSPGQGPYNEQFF | TRBD1 | . | TRBJ2-1 | TRBV18
TGTGCCAGCAGCCCCGGGACAGCCTCTGGAAACACCATATATTTT | CASSPGTASGNTIYF | TRBD1 | few | TRBJ1-3 | TRBV5-8
TGTGCCAGCAGTGACACTAGCGGGACGACCCACGACTCCTACAATGAGCAGTTCTTC | CASSDTSGTTHDSYNEQFF | TRBD2 | . | TRBJ2-1 | TRBV6-1
TGCGCCAGCAGCTTCCAGGCGCAAACTGGGGCCAACGTCCTGACTTTC | CASSFQAQTGANVLTF | . | . | TRBJ2-6 | TRBV5-1
TGTGCCAGCAGCGTAGAAGGGGGCAATCAGCCCCAGCATTTT | CASSVEGGNQPQHF | . | few | TRBJ1-5 | TRBV9
TGTGCTAGTGGTTTTGGGCAGCAAAGGAACACTGAAGCTTTCTTT | CASGFGQQRNTEAFF | . | . | TRBJ1-1 | TRBV12-5
TGTGCCAGCAGTCAAGGGAGGGGACTAGCGGGGGGGCACGAGCAGTACTTC | CASSQGRGLAGGHEQYF | TRBD2 | . | TRBJ2-7 | TRBV6-1
TGTGCCAGCAGCGTTCTGTGGAACACTGAAGCTTTCTTT | CASSVLWNTEAFF | . | . | TRBJ1-1 | TRBV9
TGTGCCAGTAGTACTGGCAGGGGAAGGAACACTGAAGCTTTCTTT | CASSTGRGRNTEAFF | . | . | TRBJ1-1 | TRBV19
TGTGCCAGCAGTTTGGCCGGGACAGGGGGGGAAGAGACCCAGTACTTC | CASSLAGTGGEETQYF | TRBD1 | . | TRBJ2-5 | TRBV28
TGCGCCAGCAGCCAAACAGGGTATGGCTACACCTTC | CASSQTGYGYTF | . | . | TRBJ1-2 | TRBV4-1
TGCGCCAGCAGCAGAGACAGGGGAGGATCTGAAAAACTGTTTTTT | CASSRDRGGSEKLFF | TRBD1 | once | TRBJ1-4 | TRBV5-1
TGTGCCAGTAGACAACGCCAGAGGGAGACCCAGTACTTC | CASRQRQRETQYF | . | once | TRBJ2-5 | TRBV19
TGTGCCAGCTCACCTTTAGGGACTAGCGGGAGCCCCGGGGAGCTGTTTTTT | CASSPLGTSGSPGELFF | TRBD2 | . | TRBJ2-2 | TRBV18
TGCGCCAGCAGCCAAGGTCGGCAGGGGTTTTACGAGCAGTACTTC | CASSQGRQGFYEQYF | . | . | TRBJ2-7 | TRBV4-3
TGTGCCAGCAGCGTCGGACAGGTGAACTATGGCTACACCTTC | CASSVGQVNYGYTF | TRBD1 | . | TRBJ1-2 | TRBV9
TGTGCCAGCAGCATTAGCGGGGGGGGCGGCGCAGATACGCAGTATTTT | CASSISGGGGADTQYF | TRBD2 | . | TRBJ2-3 | TRBV7-2
TGCAGCGCACGGGTGCTTAGCGGGAGCAGCACAGATACGCAGTATTTT | CSARVLSGSSTDTQYF | TRBD2 | once | TRBJ2-3 | TRBV29-1
TGTGCCAGCAGCTTGGGGGCGGAACAGGGCAAATACAATGAGCAGTTCTTC | CASSLGAEQGKYNEQFF | . | . | TRBJ2-1 | TRBV11-3
TGTGCCAGCAGTCTACGGACAGGCGGGGATACGCAGTATTTT | CASSLRTGGDTQYF | TRBD1 | . | TRBJ2-3 | TRBV6-1
TGCGCCAGCAGCTTTCAGGGGGCGCAGCCCCAGCATTTT | CASSFQGAQPQHF | TRBD1 | . | TRBJ1-5 | TRBV5-1
TGCGCCAGCAGTGAGGGCGGGACAGATACGCAGTATTTT | CASSEGGTDTQYF | . | . | TRBJ2-3 | TRBV5-1
TGTGCCAGCAGCAAAGCGCAGGATTCGCCAGATACGCAGTATTTT | CASSKAQDSPDTQYF | . | . | TRBJ2-3 | TRBV21-1
TGTGCTAGTTCTTCCGGGATGAACACCGGGGAGCTGTTTTTT | CASSSGMNTGELFF | . | . | TRBJ2-2 | TRBV12-5
TGTGCCAGTAAGGGGGCAGGCCTCTTGGACGAGCAGTACTTC | CASKGAGLLDEQYF | TRBD1 | . | TRBJ2-7 | TRBV19
TGTGCCAGCAGTTTCGGCCAGGTTAGGTACGAGCAGTACTTC | CASSFGQVRYEQYF | . | . | TRBJ2-7 | TRBV28
TGCGCCAGCAGTCGTGTCGGGGGGCCCTCTGGAAGCACCATATATTTT | CASSRVGGPSGSTIYF | . | . | TRBJ1-3 | TRBV5-1